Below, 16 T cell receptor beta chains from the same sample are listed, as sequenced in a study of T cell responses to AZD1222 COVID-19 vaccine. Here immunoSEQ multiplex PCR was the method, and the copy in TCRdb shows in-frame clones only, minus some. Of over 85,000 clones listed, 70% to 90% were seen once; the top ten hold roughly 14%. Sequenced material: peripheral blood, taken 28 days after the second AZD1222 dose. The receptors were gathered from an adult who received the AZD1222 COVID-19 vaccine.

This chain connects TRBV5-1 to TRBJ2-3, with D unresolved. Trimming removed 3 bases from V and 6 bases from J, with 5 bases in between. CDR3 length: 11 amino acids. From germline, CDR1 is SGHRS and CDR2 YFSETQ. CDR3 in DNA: TGCGCCAGCAGCTCCGAGGATACGCAGTATTTT. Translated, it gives CASSSEDTQYF.

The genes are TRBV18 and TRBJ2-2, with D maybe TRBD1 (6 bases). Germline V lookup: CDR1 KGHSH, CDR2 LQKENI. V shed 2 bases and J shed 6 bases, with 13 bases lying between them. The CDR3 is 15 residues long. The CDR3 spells CASSPRTGIPGELFF. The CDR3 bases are TGTGCCAGCTCACCAAGAACAGGGATCCCCGGGGAGCTGTTTTTT.

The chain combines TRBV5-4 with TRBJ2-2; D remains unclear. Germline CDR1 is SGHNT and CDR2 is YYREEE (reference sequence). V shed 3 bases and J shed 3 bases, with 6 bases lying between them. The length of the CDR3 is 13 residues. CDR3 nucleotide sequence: TGTGCCAGCAGCTCTGACTACACCGGGGAGCTGTTTTTT. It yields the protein CASSSDYTGELFF. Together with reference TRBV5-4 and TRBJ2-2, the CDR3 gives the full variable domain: ETGVTQSPTHLIKTRGQQVTLRCSSQSGHNTVSWYQQALGQGPQFIFQYYREEENGRGNFPPRFSGLQFPNYSSELNVNALELDDSALYLCASSSDYTGELFFGEGSRLTVL.

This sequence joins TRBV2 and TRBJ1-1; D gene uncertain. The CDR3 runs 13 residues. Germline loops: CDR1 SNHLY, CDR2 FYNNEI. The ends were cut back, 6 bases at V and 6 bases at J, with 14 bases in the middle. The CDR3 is CASRTLQWAEAFF. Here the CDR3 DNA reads TGTGCCAGCAGGACCCTACAGTGGGCTGAAGCTTTCTTT.

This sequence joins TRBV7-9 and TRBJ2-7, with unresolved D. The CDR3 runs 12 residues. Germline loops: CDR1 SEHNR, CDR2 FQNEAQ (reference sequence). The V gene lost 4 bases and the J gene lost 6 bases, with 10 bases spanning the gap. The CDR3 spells CASSSQAGEQYF. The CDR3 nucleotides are TGTGCCAGCAGCTCTCAGGCTGGCGAGCAGTACTTC.

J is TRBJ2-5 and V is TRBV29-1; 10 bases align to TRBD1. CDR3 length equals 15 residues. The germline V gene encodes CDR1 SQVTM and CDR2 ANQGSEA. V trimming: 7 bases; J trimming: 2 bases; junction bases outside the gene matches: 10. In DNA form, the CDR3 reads TGCAGCGCCCGAAGGGGGACAGGGGCACAAGAGACCCAGTACTTC. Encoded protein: CSARRGTGAQETQYF. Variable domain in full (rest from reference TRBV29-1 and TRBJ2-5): SAVISQKPSRDICQRGTSLTIQCQVDSQVTMMFWYRQQPGQSLTLIATANQGSEATYESGFVIDKFPISRPNLTFSTLTVSNMSPEDSSIYLCSARRGTGAQETQYFGPGTRLLVL.

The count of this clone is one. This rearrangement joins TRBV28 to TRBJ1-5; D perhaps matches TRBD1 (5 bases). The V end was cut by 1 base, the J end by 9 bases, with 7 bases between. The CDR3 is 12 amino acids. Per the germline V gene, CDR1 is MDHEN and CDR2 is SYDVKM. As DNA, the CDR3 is TGTGCCAGCAGTTTATCCGGGGGGCCCCAGCATTTT. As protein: CASSLSGGPQHF.

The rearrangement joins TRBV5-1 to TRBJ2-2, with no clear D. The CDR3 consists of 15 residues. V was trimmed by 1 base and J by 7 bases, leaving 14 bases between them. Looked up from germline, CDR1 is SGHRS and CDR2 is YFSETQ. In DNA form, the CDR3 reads TGCGCCAGCAGCTTGAGTACGGGTACGGGCGGGGAGCTGTTTTTT. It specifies CASSLSTGTGGELFF.

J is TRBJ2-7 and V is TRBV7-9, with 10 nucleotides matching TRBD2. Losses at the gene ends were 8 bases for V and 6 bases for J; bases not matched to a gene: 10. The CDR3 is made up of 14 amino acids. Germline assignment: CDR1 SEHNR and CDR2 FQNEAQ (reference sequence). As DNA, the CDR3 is TGTGCCAGCGAAACTAGCGGGGTGGCTGGCGAGCAGTACTTC. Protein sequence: CASETSGVAGEQYF. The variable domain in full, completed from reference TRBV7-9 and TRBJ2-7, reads DTGVSQNPRHKITKRGQNVTFRCDPISEHNRLYWYRQTLGQGPEFLTYFQNEAQLEKSRLLSDRFSAERPKGSFSTLEIQRTEQGDSAMYLCASETSGVAGEQYFGPGTRLTVT.

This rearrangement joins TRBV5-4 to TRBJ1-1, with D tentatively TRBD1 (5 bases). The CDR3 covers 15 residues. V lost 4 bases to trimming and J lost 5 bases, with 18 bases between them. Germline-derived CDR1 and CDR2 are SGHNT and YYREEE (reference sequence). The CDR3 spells CASSPLPRGRTEAFF. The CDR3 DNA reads TGTGCCAGCAGCCCCCTACCCCGGGGGAGGACTGAAGCTTTCTTT.

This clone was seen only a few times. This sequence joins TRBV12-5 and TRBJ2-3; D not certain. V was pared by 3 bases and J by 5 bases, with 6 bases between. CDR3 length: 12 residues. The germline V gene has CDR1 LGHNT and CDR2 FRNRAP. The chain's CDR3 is CASGFAGDTQYF. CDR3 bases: TGTGCTAGTGGTTTTGCCGGAGATACGCAGTATTTT.

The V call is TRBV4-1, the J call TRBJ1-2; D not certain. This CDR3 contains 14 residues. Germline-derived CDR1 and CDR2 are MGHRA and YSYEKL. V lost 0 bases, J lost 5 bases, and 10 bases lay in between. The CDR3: CASSQDPGGYGYTF. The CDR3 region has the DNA TGCGCCAGCAGCCAAGATCCAGGAGGGTATGGCTACACCTTC.

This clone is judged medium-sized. The CDR3 loop is CSAQGGGRSVHEQFF. DNA for the CDR3: TGCAGCGCACAGGGGGGCGGGAGATCGGTCCATGAGCAGTTCTTC. V and J are TRBV29-1 and TRBJ2-1, with D possibly TRBD1 on 8 matching bases. The CDR3 totals 15 residues. The V gene's germline CDR1 is SQVTM and CDR2 ANQGSEA. V was clipped by 7 bases and J by 8 bases, with 24 bases between them.

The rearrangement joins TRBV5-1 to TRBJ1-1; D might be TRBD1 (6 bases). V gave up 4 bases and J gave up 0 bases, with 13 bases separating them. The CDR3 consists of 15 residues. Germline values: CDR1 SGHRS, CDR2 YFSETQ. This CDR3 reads CASSVNREVNTEAFF. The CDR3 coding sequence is TGCGCCAGCAGCGTTAACAGGGAAGTGAACACTGAAGCTTTCTTT.

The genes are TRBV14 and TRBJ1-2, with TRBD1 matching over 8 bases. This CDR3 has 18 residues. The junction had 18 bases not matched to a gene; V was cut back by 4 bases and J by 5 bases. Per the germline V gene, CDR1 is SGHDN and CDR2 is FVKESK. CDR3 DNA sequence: TGTGCCAGCAGCCCCGGAAAGGCTCCCACTTACAGGGGGTATGGCTACACCTTC. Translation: CASSPGKAPTYRGYGYTF.

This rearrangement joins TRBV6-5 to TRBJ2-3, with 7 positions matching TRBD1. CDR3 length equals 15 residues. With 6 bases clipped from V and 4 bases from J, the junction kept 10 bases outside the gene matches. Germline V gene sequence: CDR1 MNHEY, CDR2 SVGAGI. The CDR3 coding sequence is TGTGCCAGCAGGAGCCGACAGGGTTTGGCAGATACGCAGTATTTT. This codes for CASRSRQGLADTQYF.